A selection of T cell receptor beta chains follows, all from one sample in a study of early T cells in non-severe SARS-CoV-2 infection. MiXCR, applied by TCRdb to the 5' RACE reads, yields one record per CDR3 protein. The table includes some 81,000 distinct CDR3 sequences, approximately 15% detected once. Sequencing used whole blood. The source is an adult who was a healthcare worker with PCR-confirmed SARS-CoV-2 infection or an uninfected control (not recorded which). Each CDR3 is given with its conserved first and last residue. A D gene is named only where the DNA matches it firmly. Clone size, where shown, is once, few, many, or a class for clones that have expanded.

CDR3 protein	CDR3 DNA	V gene	clone size	D gene	J gene
CASSRALNYEQYF	TGTGCCAGTAGCCGGGCCCTGAACTACGAGCAGTACTTC	TRBV19	few	.	TRBJ2-7
CASGTGGPNEQFF	TGTGCCAGTGGGACAGGGGGCCCAAATGAGCAGTTCTTC	TRBV7-3	few	TRBD1	TRBJ2-1
CASGGGQGYEQFF	TGTGCCAGCGGGGGGGGACAGGGCTATGAGCAGTTCTTC	TRBV12-3/TRBV12-4	many	TRBD1	TRBJ2-1
CASSPRFDLGGPGGTEAFF	TGTGCCAGCAGCCCCCGTTTCGACTTGGGGGGGCCTGGGGGCACTGAAGCTTTCTTT	TRBV9	.	.	TRBJ1-1
CAWEKLDGGSPLHF	TGTGCCTGGGAAAAGTTGGACGGCGGTTCACCCCTCCACTTT	TRBV30	.	.	TRBJ1-6
CSVEGLAGGAYNEQFF	TGCAGCGTTGAAGGGCTAGCGGGAGGCGCCTACAATGAGCAGTTCTTC	TRBV29-1	few	TRBD2	TRBJ2-1
CASSLPGEAKTQYF	TGCGCCAGCAGCCTCCCGGGCGAAGCGAAGACCCAGTACTTC	TRBV5-1	.	.	TRBJ2-5
CASSPGQGAKNIQYF	TGCGCCAGCAGCCCCGGACAGGGGGCAAAAAACATTCAGTACTTC	TRBV5-1	few	TRBD1	TRBJ2-4
CASSAGGPYGYTF	TGTGCCAGCAGTGCCGGCGGCCCCTATGGCTACACCTTC	TRBV6-1	.	.	TRBJ1-2
CSARLANTGELFF	TGCAGTGCGCGACTAGCGAACACCGGGGAGCTGTTTTTT	TRBV20-1	.	.	TRBJ2-2
CASSQARTGNAEAFF	TGTGCCAGCAGCCAAGCCCGGACAGGAAACGCTGAAGCTTTCTTT	TRBV3-1	.	TRBD1	TRBJ1-1
CASSSSGPLGAQHF	TGTGCCAGCAGTTCATCAGGTCCCTTGGGGGCCCAGCATTTT	TRBV12-3/TRBV12-4	.	.	TRBJ1-5
CAWSVKGVEAFF	TGTGCCTGGAGTGTGAAGGGTGTTGAAGCTTTCTTT	TRBV30	.	.	TRBJ1-1
CASSPRGPTGNTIYF	TGTGCCAGCTCACCAAGGGGGCCAACTGGAAACACCATATATTTT	TRBV18	.	TRBD1	TRBJ1-3
CASSLGGRAGANVLTF	TGTGCCAGCAGCTTAGGGGGCAGGGCTGGGGCCAACGTCCTGACTTTC	TRBV7-2	.	.	TRBJ2-6
CAIRQTDTLDTQYF	TGTGCCATCAGACAGACAGATACATTGGATACGCAGTATTTT	TRBV10-3	medium-sized	.	TRBJ2-3
CASSPDRGPDQPQHF	TGTGCCAGCTCACCAGACAGGGGCCCAGATCAGCCCCAGCATTTT	TRBV18	.	TRBD1	TRBJ1-5
CATRANRGEAFF	TGTGCCACCAGAGCTAACCGAGGTGAAGCTTTCTTT	TRBV24-1	few	.	TRBJ1-1
CASSIEWGRPNQPQHF	TGTGCCAGTAGTATAGAGTGGGGGAGACCCAATCAGCCCCAGCATTTT	TRBV19	.	.	TRBJ1-5
CASSQGTGLSGNTIYF	TGTGCCAGCAGCCAAGGGACAGGCCTCTCTGGAAACACCATATATTTT	TRBV3-1	.	TRBD1	TRBJ1-3
CASSPGTGEETQYF	TGTGCCAGCAGCCCTGGGACAGGGGAAGAGACCCAGTACTTC	TRBV9	few	TRBD1	TRBJ2-5
CASSFGAGGPFQFF	TGTGCCAGCAGCTTTGGAGCGGGAGGGCCTTTTCAGTTCTTC	TRBV11-2	few	TRBD2	TRBJ2-1
CATSRGDTNTEAFF	TGTGCCACCAGCAGAGGAGATACGAACACTGAAGCTTTCTTT	TRBV15	few	.	TRBJ1-1
CASSRDSASNQPQHF	TGTGCCAGCAGCCGGGACAGCGCTAGCAATCAGCCCCAGCATTTT	TRBV7-9	.	TRBD1	TRBJ1-5
CASSRAEKLFF	TGTGCCAGCAGCCGGGCTGAAAAACTGTTTTTT	TRBV7-9	.	.	TRBJ1-4
CASSSWGIPNTEAFF	TGTGCCAGCAGTTCATGGGGGATCCCGAACACTGAAGCTTTCTTT	TRBV12-3/TRBV12-4	few	.	TRBJ1-1
CASSLPGTQSMETQYF	TGTGCCAGCAGCTTGCCCGGGACACAGTCGATGGAGACCCAGTACTTC	TRBV5-4	few	.	TRBJ2-5
CASSLSGGKGQYF	TGTGCCAGCAGTTTATCGGGCGGGAAGGGGCAGTACTTC	TRBV27	many	.	TRBJ2-7
CASSALGLSPQHF	TGTGCCAGCAGTGCCCTGGGACTTTCGCCCCAGCATTTT	TRBV2	.	.	TRBJ1-5
CASSPQEGSNQPQHF	TGTGCCAGCTCACCACAGGAGGGAAGCAATCAGCCCCAGCATTTT	TRBV18	few	.	TRBJ1-5
CASSILDRATGELFF	TGTGCCAGTAGTATCCTGGACAGGGCAACCGGGGAGCTGTTTTTT	TRBV19	.	TRBD1	TRBJ2-2
CASGPGTGRGQIPSPRNNSPLHF	TGTGCCAGCGGCCCCGGGACAGGGAGGGGTCAAATCCCCTCCCCCCGGAATAATTCACCCCTCCACTTT	TRBV21-1	few	.	TRBJ1-6
CASSTRGTGRTEAFF	TGCGCCAGCAGCACCCGCGGGACAGGTAGAACTGAAGCTTTCTTT	TRBV7-9	once	TRBD1	TRBJ1-1
CASSGGTGSTDTQYF	TGTGCCAGCAGTGGGGGGACAGGTAGCACAGATACGCAGTATTTT	TRBV6-1	few	TRBD1	TRBJ2-3
CASSIVPGTRFADTQYF	TGTGCCAGTAGTATAGTCCCCGGGACTAGGTTTGCAGATACGCAGTATTTT	TRBV19	.	TRBD2	TRBJ2-3
CSAARAARGEQYF	TGCAGCGCCGCAAGGGCCGCGAGGGGCGAGCAGTACTTC	TRBV29-1	few	.	TRBJ2-7
CASSSHPGTGSEQYF	TGTGCCAGCAGCTCCCACCCCGGGACAGGTTCGGAGCAGTACTTC	TRBV14	.	TRBD1	TRBJ2-7
CASSSRGLADNTGELFF	TGTGCCAGCAGTTCGAGGGGGCTAGCCGATAACACCGGGGAGCTGTTTTTT	TRBV7-6	few	TRBD1	TRBJ2-2
CASSFRGLFGNEQFF	TGTGCCAGCAGTTTTCGAGGGCTTTTCGGTAATGAGCAGTTCTTC	TRBV12-3/TRBV12-4	few	.	TRBJ2-1
CAISAGRADNSPLHF	TGTGCCATCAGTGCTGGGAGGGCGGACAATTCACCCCTCCACTTT	TRBV10-3	.	.	TRBJ1-6
CASSLRDVRTGELFF	TGTGCCAGCAGCTTAAGGGACGTGAGGACCGGGGAGCTGTTTTTT	TRBV11-3	.	.	TRBJ2-2
CASSIWGPTTANTGELFF	TGTGCCAGCAGTATATGGGGCCCCACCACCGCGAACACCGGGGAGCTGTTTTTT	TRBV6-2/TRBV6-3	.	.	TRBJ2-2
CASSEVWDTEAFF	TGTGCCAGCAGTGAAGTTTGGGACACTGAAGCTTTCTTT	TRBV2	.	.	TRBJ1-1
CASSSPTGNSPLHF	TGTGCCAGCAGCTCGCCCACAGGGAATTCACCCCTCCACTTT	TRBV7-2	many	.	TRBJ1-6
CASSVVAGVGQETQYF	TGTGCCAGCAGCGTAGTGGCAGGGGTCGGCCAAGAGACCCAGTACTTC	TRBV9	.	.	TRBJ2-5
CSAGGGRAEAFF	TGCAGTGCGGGAGGGGGTCGGGCTGAAGCTTTCTTT	TRBV20-1	.	.	TRBJ1-1
CASSYSGQGTEKLFF	TGTGCCAGCAGTTACTCGGGACAGGGGACGGAAAAACTGTTTTTT	TRBV6-6	.	TRBD1	TRBJ1-4
CASSDQLAGDNEQFF	TGTGCCAGCAGCGATCAACTAGCGGGAGACAATGAGCAGTTCTTC	TRBV7-9	few	TRBD2	TRBJ2-1
CSAEPAVARREKLFF	TGCAGTGCTGAGCCAGCTGTCGCTCGGCGAGAAAAACTGTTTTTT	TRBV20-1	.	.	TRBJ1-4
CASSLEGGTQYF	TGTGCCAGCAGCTTAGAAGGCGGTACGCAGTATTTT	TRBV7-9	.	.	TRBJ2-3
CASSFRARGSLGTQYF	TGTGCCAGCAGCTTCCGGGCCAGGGGTTCGTTAGGGACCCAGTACTTC	TRBV5-4	.	.	TRBJ2-5
CASSLAGTGGSGELFF	TGTGCCAGCAGCTTGGCCGGGACAGGGGGATCCGGGGAGCTGTTTTTT	TRBV5-5	many	TRBD1	TRBJ2-2
CASSLSQTNTEAFF	TGCGCCAGCAGCTTGTCGCAGACGAACACTGAAGCTTTCTTT	TRBV5-1	few	.	TRBJ1-1
CASSLGQDRGRRDTQYF	TGTGCCAGCAGCTTGGGACAGGACAGGGGGCGCCGGGATACGCAGTATTTT	TRBV5-4	.	TRBD1	TRBJ2-3
CSVVPGLAAYEQYF	TGCAGCGTCGTCCCGGGACTAGCGGCCTACGAGCAGTACTTC	TRBV29-1	.	TRBD2	TRBJ2-7
CASIWSATKSSYEQYF	TGTGCCAGCATTTGGTCAGCTACCAAGAGCTCCTACGAGCAGTACTTC	TRBV2	many	.	TRBJ2-7
CASSQTSGANNSPLHF	TGTGCCAGCAGCCAAACTTCGGGGGCGAATAATTCACCCCTCCACTTT	TRBV16	few	.	TRBJ1-6
CASSLQTSTPQYF	TGTGCCAGCAGCTTACAGACTAGCACCCCGCAGTATTTT	TRBV7-3	many	TRBD2	TRBJ2-3
CASSPVLTF	TGTGCCAGCAGCCCCGTCCTGACTTTC	TRBV27	.	.	TRBJ2-6
CASSRGRAYEQYF	TGTGCCAGCAGTCGGGGGAGGGCTTACGAGCAGTACTTC	TRBV12-3/TRBV12-4	.	TRBD2	TRBJ2-7